Following are 12 T cell receptor beta chains from one sample sequenced in a study of post-analysis software for immune sequencing data. Overall study results and limits: Higher frequency in patients than in controls was seen for a handful of TRBV segments, with TRBV5-6, TRBV5-1 and TRBV20-1 among them.

Their recognized antigens are unknown. The TCR beta cDNA libraries carried unique molecular identifiers. TCRdb redid the calling of the PCR reads with MiXCR, one entry per CDR3 protein. Of roughly 580,000 distinct CDR3 sequences listed, about 40% were seen once; the top ten hold around 1.7%. Sequenced material: blood. These receptor sequences come from a girl aged 5 to 17 with multiple sclerosis.

The chain links TRBV28 to TRBJ2-1; D possibly corresponds to TRBD1 (6 bases). The V end was cut by 6 bases, the J end by 7 bases, with 10 bases between. The CDR3 is made up of 12 amino acids. Germline assignment: CDR1 MDHEN and CDR2 SYDVKM. CDR3 DNA sequence: TGTGCCAGCAGGCAGAGGGGGAATGAGCAGTTCTTC. Its translation: CASRQRGNEQFF. Combining the CDR3 with reference TRBV28 and TRBJ2-1 gives the whole variable domain DVKVTQSSRYLVKRTGEKVFLECVQDMDHENMFWYRQDPGLGLRLIYFSYDVKMKEKGDIPEGYSVSREKKERFSLILESASTNQTSMYLCASRQRGNEQFFGPGTRLTVL.

V is TRBV4-1 and J is TRBJ2-5; maybe TRBD2 (5 bases). The end of the DNA is better explained by TRBJ2-7, so the J call may be wrong. CDR1 is MGHRA, CDR2 YSYEKL, per germline. This CDR3 contains 16 residues. Here the CDR3 DNA reads TGCGCCAGCAGCCAATCGGACTTCCTTACTTCCTACGAGCAGTACTTC. Its protein is CASSQSDFLTSYEQYF.

The chain employs TRBV10-3 and TRBJ2-7; 8 nucleotides align to TRBD1. This CDR3 comprises 11 residues. Germline CDR1 ENHRY, CDR2 SYGVKD. V lost 8 bases, J lost 11 bases, and 8 bases stayed unmatched. CDR3 DNA sequence: TGTGCCATCGGCTACCAGGGACAGGAGTACTTC. Its translation is CAIGYQGQEYF.

V and J are TRBV4-1 and TRBJ2-7; 8 bases agree with TRBD2. CDR3 length: 17 amino acids. Trimming at V came to 1 base and at J to 4 bases, leaving 12 bases not matched to a gene. The germline gives CDR1 MGHRA, CDR2 YSYEKL. The CDR3 is CASSQGPVGTRDYEQYF. The CDR3 DNA is TGCGCCAGCAGCCAAGGACCCGTAGGGACTAGAGATTACGAGCAGTACTTC.

This clonotype was found once. The chain uses TRBV12-3 or TRBV12-4 and TRBJ1-1; D is ambiguous. The CDR3 has 14 residues. V was cut by 2 bases and J by 4 bases, with 11 bases left in between. The CDR3 loop reads CASSLSGAFTEAFF. CDR3 bases: TGTGCCAGCAGTTTATCGGGCGCCTTCACTGAAGCTTTCTTT.

This clonotype was counted ten times or more. The J gene is TRBJ2-1, the V gene TRBV4-2, with TRBD1 as a possible D gene (5 bases). V dropped 2 bases and J dropped 0 bases, with 5 bases sitting between them. The CDR3 is made up of 14 amino acids. CDR1 and CDR2 (germline): LGHNA, YNFKEQ. The CDR3 sequence: CASSQQGSYNEQFF. CDR3 DNA: TGTGCCAGCAGCCAACAGGGCTCCTACAATGAGCAGTTCTTC.

This clonotype has a handful of counts. This sequence joins TRBV28 and TRBJ2-4; 7 bases match TRBD1. The J call may be wrong; the DNA end is better matched by TRBJ2-7. The CDR3 extends over 15 amino acids. Germline V gene sequence: CDR1 MDHEN, CDR2 SYDVKM. The CDR3 bases are TGTGCCAGCAGGAGGCAGGGGGTTTTGAGAAACGAGCAGTACTTC. Its protein is CASRRQGVLRNEQYF.

The J gene is TRBJ2-7, the V gene TRBV7-2; TRBD2 matches 9 bases. V lost 8 bases and J lost 3; bases outside the gene matches: 5. In germline, CDR1 is SGHTA, CDR2 FQGNSA. The CDR3 has 13 residues. The CDR3 region is CASAAGGVYEQYF. Written as DNA, the CDR3 is TGTGCCAGCGCCGCGGGGGGGGTCTACGAGCAGTACTTC.

The rearrangement uses TRBV2 and TRBJ2-3; 10 bases are a match to TRBD2. The CDR3 consists of 15 residues. Germline assignment: CDR1 SNHLY and CDR2 FYNNEI. The trim removed 2 bases at V and 3 bases at J, leaving 2 bases unmatched. The CDR3 sequence: CASSEQTSGTDTQYF. The CDR3 region has the DNA TGTGCCAGCAGTGAACAGACTAGCGGGACAGATACGCAGTATTTT.

The V call is TRBV12-3 or TRBV12-4, the J call TRBJ1-4, with D uncertain. The CDR3 extends over 13 amino acids. Trimming took 6 bases from V and 6 from J, leaving 11 bases between them. This chain's CDR3 is CASSPRRHEKLFF. As DNA, the CDR3 is TGTGCCAGCAGCCCTCGCCGTCATGAAAAACTGTTTTTT.

The chain uses TRBV30 and TRBJ1-5, with D unclear. CDR1 is GTSNPN and CDR2 is SVGIG in the germline V gene (reference sequence). Trimming cost V 4 bases and J 0 bases, with 7 bases left between them. The CDR3 is 13 amino acids. CDR3 loop: CAWTRNSNQPQHF. The DNA for the CDR3 is TGTGCCTGGACACGAAATAGCAATCAGCCCCAGCATTTT.

This clonotype was detected ten times or more. The chain carries TRBV12-3 or TRBV12-4 and TRBJ2-3; no reliable D call. V was clipped by 3 bases and J by 6 bases, with 4 bases between them. The CDR3 is 11 amino acids. The CDR3 nucleotides read TGTGCCAGCAGTTTCGGGGATACGCAGTATTTT. Translating gives CASSFGDTQYF.